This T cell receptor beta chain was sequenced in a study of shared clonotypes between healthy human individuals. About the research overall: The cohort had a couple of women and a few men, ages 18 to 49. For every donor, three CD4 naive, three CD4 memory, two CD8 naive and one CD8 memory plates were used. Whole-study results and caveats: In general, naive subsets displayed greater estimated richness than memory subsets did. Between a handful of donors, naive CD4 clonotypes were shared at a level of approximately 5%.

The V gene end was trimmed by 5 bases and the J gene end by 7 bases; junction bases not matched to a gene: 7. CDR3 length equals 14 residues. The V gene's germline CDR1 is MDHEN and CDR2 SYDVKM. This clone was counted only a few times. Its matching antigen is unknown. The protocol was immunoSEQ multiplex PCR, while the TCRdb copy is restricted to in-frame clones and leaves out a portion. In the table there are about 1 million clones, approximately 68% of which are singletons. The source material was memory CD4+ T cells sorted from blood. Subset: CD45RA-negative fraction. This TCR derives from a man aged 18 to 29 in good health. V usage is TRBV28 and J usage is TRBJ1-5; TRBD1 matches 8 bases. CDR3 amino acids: CASSPGAGGQPQHF. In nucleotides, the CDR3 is TGTGCCAGCAGTCCGGGAGCAGGGGGCCAGCCCCAGCATTTT.